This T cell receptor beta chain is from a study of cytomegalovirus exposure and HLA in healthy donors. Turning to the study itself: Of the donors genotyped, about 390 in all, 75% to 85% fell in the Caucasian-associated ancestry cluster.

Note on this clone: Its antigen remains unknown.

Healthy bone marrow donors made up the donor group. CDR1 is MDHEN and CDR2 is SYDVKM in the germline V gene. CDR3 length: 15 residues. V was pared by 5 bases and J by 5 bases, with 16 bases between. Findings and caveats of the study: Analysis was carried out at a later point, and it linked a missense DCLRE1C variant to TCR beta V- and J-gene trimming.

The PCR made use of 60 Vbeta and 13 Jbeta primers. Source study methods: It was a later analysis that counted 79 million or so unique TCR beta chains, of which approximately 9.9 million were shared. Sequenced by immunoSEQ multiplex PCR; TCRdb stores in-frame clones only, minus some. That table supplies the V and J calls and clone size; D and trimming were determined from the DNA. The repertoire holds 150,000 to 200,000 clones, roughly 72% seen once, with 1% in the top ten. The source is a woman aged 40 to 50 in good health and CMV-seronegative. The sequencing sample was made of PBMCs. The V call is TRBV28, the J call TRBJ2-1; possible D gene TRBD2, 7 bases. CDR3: CASSGGDILHNEQFF. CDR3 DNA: TGTGCCAGCAGTGGGGGGGACATCCTCCACAATGAGCAGTTCTTC.